Listed below are T cell receptor beta chains from one sample, sequenced in a study of blood T cells in healthy people across ages. TCRdb re-called the 5' RACE reads through MiXCR, storing one row per CDR3 protein. The table has approximately 1,000,000 distinct CDR3 sequences, roughly two fifths seen once; the top ten hold 13%. The sequenced sample consisted of blood. Receptor source: a man aged 18-30 years in good health. Both conserved end residues are part of each CDR3. The D gene is left open where the match is weak. Size is stated for part of the rows, as once, few or many counts, or as a class when the clone is expanded.

d_gene,j_gene,v_gene,abundance,CDR3nt,CDR3aa
.,TRBJ1-1,TRBV20-1,.,TGCAGTGCTCCAGACTGGGCGAACACTGAAGCTTTCTTT,CSAPDWANTEAFF
.,TRBJ2-4,TRBV7-2,.,TGTGCCAGCAGCTTAGGCTCTAGGGGTGGCATTCAGTACTTC,CASSLGSRGGIQYF
.,TRBJ2-7,TRBV14,few,TGTGCCAGCAGCCAATTAGGGATAGACGAGCAGTACTTC,CASSQLGIDEQYF
TRBD1,TRBJ2-7,TRBV6-6,few,TGTGCCATCTTAGGGACAGGAACCTACGAGCAGTACTTC,CAILGTGTYEQYF
.,TRBJ2-1,TRBV6-5,.,TGTGCCAGCAGTTACTCAGGGACCAGGGGTAGCTCCTACAATGAGCAGTTCTTC,CASSYSGTRGSSYNEQFF
.,TRBJ1-4,TRBV29-1,.,TGCAGCGTTGTCGAAGGGTCGGGTAATGAAAAACTGTTTTTT,CSVVEGSGNEKLFF
.,TRBJ2-1,TRBV29-1,.,TGCAGCGTTGCCGCGGCTGACTCCTACAATGAGCAGTTCTTC,CSVAAADSYNEQFF
.,TRBJ2-7,TRBV28,.,TGTGCCAGCAGTTCCCCTAAGGACGAGCAGTACTTC,CASSSPKDEQYF
.,TRBJ1-2,TRBV3-1,.,TGTGCCAGCAGCCCAAGGGGAGCCCAACCCTATGGCTACACCTTC,CASSPRGAQPYGYTF
.,TRBJ2-1,TRBV10-3,many,TGTGCCATCAGTGAGTCGAGGGGAGTGTACAATGAGCAGTTCTTC,CAISESRGVYNEQFF
.,TRBJ2-1,TRBV7-3,few,TGTGCCAGCAGCCTAAACCAGGGGAGGAATGAGCAGTTCTTC,CASSLNQGRNEQFF
.,TRBJ2-5,TRBV5-1,few,TGCGCCAGCAGCACCGGACACAAAGAGACCCAGTACTTC,CASSTGHKETQYF
.,TRBJ1-6,TRBV12-3/TRBV12-4,few,TGTGCCAGCAGCCGCAGTAGCTCACCCCTCCACTTT,CASSRSSSPLHF
.,TRBJ1-5,TRBV13,once,TGTGCCAGCAGCCTTGGGGTTGGCAATCAGTCCCAGCATTTT,CASSLGVGNQSQHF
TRBD1,TRBJ2-5,TRBV7-9,few,TGTGCCAGCACCGACACGTTGCAAGGGGGCCCCCAAGAGACCCAGTACTTC,CASTDTLQGGPQETQYF
.,TRBJ1-1,TRBV19,.,TGTGCCAGTAGTATAGCCCTGACAGCATTATCGAACACTGAAGCTTTCTTT,CASSIALTALSNTEAFF
.,TRBJ2-2,TRBV29-1,.,TGCAGCGTTGATTCCGGGGTAGACACCGGGGAGCTGTTTTTT,CSVDSGVDTGELFF
.,TRBJ1-1,TRBV30,.,TGTGCCTGGGGAGCCACTGAAGCTTTCTTT,CAWGATEAFF
.,TRBJ1-1,TRBV20-1,.,TGCAGTGCCCCGACCGGGGACACTGAAGCTTTCTTT,CSAPTGDTEAFF
TRBD2,TRBJ2-3,TRBV7-2,.,TGTGCCAGCTGGGGGGGTGGCACAGATACGCAGTATTTT,CASWGGGTDTQYF
.,TRBJ2-5,TRBV25-1,few,TGTGCCAGCAGTGACGGGACGGCAAAGACGCAAGAGACCCAGTACTTC,CASSDGTAKTQETQYF
TRBD1,TRBJ1-1,TRBV7-6,few,TGTGCAAGCGGGACAGGGGGTTCGTACACTGAAGCTTTCTTT,CASGTGGSYTEAFF
.,TRBJ1-2,TRBV6-1,.,TGTGCCACCCCCCCGACAGGAACTGGGGGCGGCTACACCTTC,CATPPTGTGGGYTF
.,TRBJ1-6,TRBV12-3/TRBV12-4,.,TGTGCCAGCAGTTCCCCCGCCGGGAGCTCCTATAATTCACCCCTCCACTTT,CASSSPAGSSYNSPLHF
TRBD1,TRBJ1-6,TRBV4-2,few,TGTGCCAGCAGCTCTGACAGGGTTGTTGGTAATTCACCCCTCCACTTT,CASSSDRVVGNSPLHF
.,TRBJ1-1,TRBV7-9,few,TGTGCCAGCAGCTTACCTGGGGAGGGAAAACGGAACACTGAAGCTTTCTTT,CASSLPGEGKRNTEAFF
TRBD2,TRBJ2-7,TRBV15,.,TGTGCCACCAGCAGAGGCGCTAGCGGGTCGACGGCGCAGTACTTC,CATSRGASGSTAQYF
TRBD1,TRBJ1-2,TRBV20-1,.,TGCAGTGCTGGACAGGGGGCGGGGCATGGCTACACCTTC,CSAGQGAGHGYTF
TRBD2,TRBJ2-1,TRBV14,.,TGTGCCAGCAGCCAAGATAGGCGGGCGCGGGGGACGCAGTTCTTC,CASSQDRRARGTQFF
.,TRBJ2-5,TRBV29-1,many,TGCAGGGGAAGAGGCCAGACCCAGTACTTC,CRGRGQTQYF
.,TRBJ1-3,TRBV12-3/TRBV12-4,few,TGTGCCAGCAGTACTCGACGAAACACCATATATTTT,CASSTRRNTIYF
TRBD2,TRBJ2-1,TRBV6-1,.,TGTGCCAGCAGTGAAGAGACTAGCACCTACAATGAGCAGTTCTTC,CASSEETSTYNEQFF
.,TRBJ2-1,TRBV6-2/TRBV6-3,once,TGTGCCAGCACCAACCGGACTTCCAATGAGCAGTTCTTC,CASTNRTSNEQFF
TRBD2,TRBJ2-7,TRBV28,.,TGTGCCAGCAGCCAAACAGCGGGGGGGACCAGCTCCTACAATGAGCAGTACTTC,CASSQTAGGTSSYNEQYF
.,TRBJ1-4,TRBV7-2,.,TGTGCCAGCAGCCCCCGGACAGCCCTGAATGAAAAACTGTTTTTT,CASSPRTALNEKLFF
.,TRBJ2-2,TRBV20-1,.,TGCAGTGCTAGTGGGGAGAACACCGGGGAGCTGTTTTTT,CSASGENTGELFF
.,TRBJ1-2,TRBV3-1,.,TGTGCCAGCAGCCAAAAGACAGGCAGGCGTGGCTACACCTTC,CASSQKTGRRGYTF
.,TRBJ2-3,TRBV12-3/TRBV12-4,.,TGTGCCAGCAGTCCCCCGGCTGGGGCTAGCACAGATACGCAGTATTTT,CASSPPAGASTDTQYF
TRBD1,TRBJ1-1,TRBV20-1,.,TGCAGTGCTAGGTCTGAACAGGGGGCAGGAGCTTTCTTT,CSARSEQGAGAFF
.,TRBJ2-1,TRBV28,few,TGTGCCAGCAGTTCCAGGAAAAGAGGATGGTCGGAGTTCTTC,CASSSRKRGWSEFF
.,TRBJ1-2,TRBV11-3,few,TGTGCCAGCAGCATCTTTGGGACGAACTACACCTTC,CASSIFGTNYTF
.,TRBJ2-5,TRBV10-3,few,TGTGCCATCAGTGGAGGACAGCAAGAGACCCAGTACTTC,CAISGGQQETQYF
TRBD1,TRBJ1-5,TRBV7-9,.,TGTGCCAGCAGCTCTGGACAGGGGCCCCAGCATTTT,CASSSGQGPQHF
.,TRBJ2-7,TRBV29-1,few,TGCAGCGTTGTTGGGGCGGGGGAGCAGTACTTC,CSVVGAGEQYF
.,TRBJ1-1,TRBV7-9,.,TGTGCCAGCAGCTTAGTGCTGACTGAAGCTTTCTTT,CASSLVLTEAFF
.,TRBJ1-2,TRBV4-2,many,TGTGCCAGCAGCCAAGAAACCACAGGGATATGGGGCTACACCTTC,CASSQETTGIWGYTF
.,TRBJ1-6,TRBV20-1,.,TGCAGTGCCATCCCGTGGACAGATGATAATTCACCCCTCCACTTT,CSAIPWTDDNSPLHF
.,TRBJ1-4,TRBV20-1,few,TGCAGTGCCCCGGGACGAAGTGGAGAAAAACTGTTTTTT,CSAPGRSGEKLFF
TRBD1,TRBJ1-1,TRBV12-3/TRBV12-4,few,TGTGCCAGCCTCCAAAAAGGGGACAGTGGGAACACTGAAGCTTTCTTT,CASLQKGDSGNTEAFF
TRBD1,TRBJ1-1,TRBV12-3/TRBV12-4,.,TGTGCCAGCAGTTTATCAGACAGGGATAGTGAAGCTTTCTTT,CASSLSDRDSEAFF
TRBD1,TRBJ2-6,TRBV28,.,TGTGCCAGCAGGCATACAGGGGGCTCCAACGTCCTGACTTTC,CASRHTGGSNVLTF
TRBD2,TRBJ2-3,TRBV12-3/TRBV12-4,.,TGTGCCAGCAGAGTGGGAGGGACGGCAGATACGCAGTATTTT,CASRVGGTADTQYF
.,TRBJ1-2,TRBV25-1,.,TGTGCCAGCAGTGAGAGCGTCAGCAGCTATGGCTACACCTTC,CASSESVSSYGYTF
.,TRBJ2-1,TRBV28,.,TGTGCCAGCAGTTTATACGGGACAGAGCAGTTCTTC,CASSLYGTEQFF
.,TRBJ1-4,TRBV20-1,.,TGCAGTGTAGACAGTACAAATGAAAAACTGTTTTTT,CSVDSTNEKLFF
TRBD1,TRBJ2-4,TRBV2,.,TGTGCCAGCAGTGAAGTGTTATGGACAGGGAATGTTAAGGGGGCCAAAAACATTCAGTACTTC,CASSEVLWTGNVKGAKNIQYF